This is a list of T cell receptor beta chains from one sample in a study of patients and donors after allogeneic stem cell transplantation. A single record per CDR3 protein comes from TCRdb applying MiXCR to the RT-PCR reads. Of more than 850,000 distinct CDR3 sequences in the sample, more than 15% were seen once. Sequenced sample: blood, either unsorted or a sorted T cell fraction (not recorded which). The receptors were sampled from a human donor who was either an allogeneic HSCT recipient or a stem cell or donor lymphocyte infusion donor (not recorded which). It is not recorded whose cells these are; they may come from a transplant donor. The CDR3 runs from the conserved cysteine through the conserved F or W. The D gene is left open where the match is weak.

V	J	D	CDR3
TRBV7-2	TRBJ2-5	TRBD1	CASGGTGLMETQYF
TRBV5-1	TRBJ2-2	-	CASSLGSSPLNTGELFF
TRBV11-2	TRBJ2-1	-	CASRSTGSRNEQFF
TRBV6-5	TRBJ2-3	-	CASSYGWGDDSTDTQYF
TRBV3-1	TRBJ2-5	-	CASSSAGLYQETQYF
TRBV24-1	TRBJ2-1	-	CATSDWGFGGTGYNEQFF
TRBV3-1	TRBJ2-1	TRBD2	CASSQHSGGVYNEQFF
TRBV13	TRBJ2-7	-	CASSYEGTHEQYF
TRBV3-1	TRBJ2-7	TRBD2	CASSQDGGRASYEQYF
TRBV5-1	TRBJ1-1	-	CASSGLRLDTEAFF
TRBV6-1	TRBJ1-1	TRBD1	CASSTTGIQGNTEAFF
TRBV4-1	TRBJ2-3	-	CASSLPGQPSTDTQYF
TRBV7-3	TRBJ1-6	-	CASSVDDSRPLHF
TRBV3-1	TRBJ2-3	-	CASFNSASHTQYF
TRBV5-1	TRBJ2-1	-	CASSPVGYNEQFF
TRBV7-2	TRBJ2-1	-	CASSPKPVRVSYNEQFF
TRBV27	TRBJ2-2	-	CASSFAKNTGELFF
TRBV6-5	TRBJ1-1	-	CASIRMAEAFF
TRBV11-1	TRBJ2-3	TRBD2	CASSTLAGAFIDTDTQYF
TRBV6-2/TRBV6-3	TRBJ1-6	-	CASSPGETNSPLHF
TRBV12-3/TRBV12-4	TRBJ2-7	-	CASTPVPGSYEQYF
TRBV29-1	TRBJ1-3	-	CSVVALGGAEGAGNTIYF
TRBV20-1	TRBJ1-5	-	CSARGAGSGGNQPQHF
TRBV20-1	TRBJ2-5	-	CSAVVQETQYF
TRBV3-1	TRBJ1-4	-	CASSQDSRVANEKLFF
TRBV12-3/TRBV12-4	TRBJ1-2	TRBD1	CASRGQGADGYTF